Below are 6 T cell receptor beta chains sequenced from a single sample in a study of OX40 agonist ivuxolimab in advanced cancers. The protocol was immunoSEQ multiplex PCR, while the TCRdb copy is restricted to in-frame clones and leaves out a portion. In the table there are about 80,000 clones, roughly 94% of which are singletons. This specimen consisted of CD4+ or CD8+ T cells sorted from blood, obtained in a trial of the OX40 agonist ivuxolimab. These receptors were obtained from an adult with an advanced solid tumor such as melanoma, head and neck, liver or kidney cancer.

The chain has TRBV9 and TRBJ2-3, with D hard to call. Germline assignment: CDR1 SGDLS and CDR2 YYNGEE. Trimming pared 0 bases from V and 2 bases from J, leaving 22 bases between. The CDR3 loop spans 19 amino acids. The DNA of the CDR3 is TGTGCCAGCAGCGTAGACCCGGTCGTCATCTTTCGTCACACAGATACGCAGTATTTT. It codes for CASSVDPVVIFRHTDTQYF. Based on the CDR3 plus reference TRBV9 and TRBJ2-3, the full variable domain is DSGVTQTPKHLITATGQRVTLRCSPRSGDLSVYWYQQSLDQGLQFLIQYYNGEERAKGNILERFSAQQFPDLHSELNLSSLELGDSALYFCASSVDPVVIFRHTDTQYFGPGTRLTVL.

The count of this clone is one. The chain carries TRBV18 and TRBJ2-7; D unresolved. With 3 bases removed from V and 0 bases from J, the gap between germline ends came to 12 bases. The CDR3 runs to 15 residues. Per germline, CDR1 KGHSH and CDR2 LQKENI. In DNA, the CDR3 is TGTGCCAGCTCACCGTCCGGGTCTAACTCCTACGAGCAGTACTTC. Translation gives CASSPSGSNSYEQYF. The full variable domain, its missing parts supplied by reference TRBV18 and TRBJ2-7, is NAGVMQNPRHLVRRRGQEARLRCSPMKGHSHVYWYRQLPEEGLKFMVYLQKENIIDESGMPKERFSAEFPKEGPSILRIQQVVRGDSAAYFCASSPSGSNSYEQYFGPGTRLTVT.

V is TRBV28 and J is TRBJ2-7, with D possibly called TRBD1 or TRBD2 (5 bases each). CDR3 size: 15 residues. Trimming took 0 bases from V and 1 from J, leaving 10 bases between them. CDR1 and CDR2 (germline): MDHEN, SYDVKM. The CDR3 is CASSLWGTRSYEQYF. The CDR3 DNA follows: TGTGCCAGCAGTTTATGGGGGACCCGATCCTACGAGCAGTACTTC. The full variable domain, in which reference TRBV28 and TRBJ2-7 provide the parts outside the CDR3, is DVKVTQSSRYLVKRTGEKVFLECVQDMDHENMFWYRQDPGLGLRLIYFSYDVKMKEKGDIPEGYSVSREKKERFSLILESASTNQTSMYLCASSLWGTRSYEQYFGPGTRLTVT.

V gene TRBV9 combines with J gene TRBJ2-2, with 7 bases identical to TRBD2. Germline V CDR1 and CDR2: SGDLS, YYNGEE. J was trimmed by 6 bases and V by 3 bases; bases with no gene match: 8. This CDR3 region has 15 residues. The CDR3 is CASSGSGIRAGELFF. In nucleotides, the CDR3 is TGTGCCAGCAGCGGAAGCGGGATTAGAGCCGGGGAGCTGTTTTTT.

The V call is TRBV18, the J call TRBJ2-7; 10 positions agree with TRBD1. Germline CDR1 and CDR2: KGHSH and LQKENI. The CDR3 spans 15 residues. After removal of 5 bases from V and 3 bases from J, the junction contained 7 bases not matched to a gene. The CDR3: CASSISGTGVYEQYF. In DNA form, the CDR3 reads TGTGCCAGCTCAATTTCCGGGACAGGGGTCTACGAGCAGTACTTC.

The chain carries TRBV5-1 and TRBJ2-1; no definite D call. Trimming pared 3 bases from V and 8 bases from J, leaving 9 bases between. The CDR3 consists of 12 residues. Germline V CDR1 and CDR2: SGHRS, YFSETQ. CDR3 in amino acids: CASSSGVDEQFF. The CDR3 DNA reads TGCGCCAGCAGCTCAGGTGTGGATGAGCAGTTCTTC.